This T cell receptor beta chain was sequenced in a study of T cell responses to AZD1222 COVID-19 vaccine. General observations from the study: Only five to seven AZD1222 recipients were seropositive at baseline. Reportedly, nearly half the spike-specific TCRs target unmutated variant regions.

Trimming removed 6 bases at V and 5 bases at J, with 13 bases between. This CDR3 is built from 13 residues. The germline CDR1 and CDR2 sequences are LNHDA and SQIVND (reference sequence). On this clone itself: Its antigen is unidentified.

Some clones are missing from TCRdb's copy, which holds only in-frame ones; the method was immunoSEQ multiplex PCR. The table has some 180,000 clones, 80% to 95% seen once; the top ten hold about 1.6%. Material: peripheral blood, obtained on day 0 of AZD1222 vaccination. V and J are TRBV19 and TRBJ1-1; D unresolved. This TCR was sampled from an adult in good health. CDR3 nucleotide sequence: TGTGCCAGTAGCCTGGTAGGGCGTACTGAAGCTTTCTTT. The encoded protein is CASSLVGRTEAFF. Full variable domain (rest looked up from reference TRBV19 and TRBJ1-1): DGGITQSPKYLFRKEGQNVTLSCEQNLNHDAMYWYRQDPGQGLRLIYYSQIVNDFQKGDIAEGYSVSREKKESFPLTVTSAQKNPTAFYLCASSLVGRTEAFFGQGTRLTVV.